Only a few counts were recorded for the clone carrying this T cell receptor beta chain. The ends were cut back, 1 base at V and 2 bases at J, with 6 bases in the middle. The germline V gene encodes CDR1 MDHEN and CDR2 SYDVKM. This CDR3 is 14 amino acids long. The sample originates from a study of blood T cell repertoires in COVID-19. TCRdb's copy holds only in-frame clones and misses some; the assay was immunoSEQ multiplex PCR. Seen here are about 250,000 clones, about four fifths observed once, and the top ten hold 5% to 6%. Specimen: peripheral blood. The clonotype originates from a man older than 75 with acute or convalescent COVID-19. The chain has TRBV28 and TRBJ2-1; D is unresolved. The CDR3 nucleotides read TGTGCCAGCAGTTTATCAGGCCCCTACAATGAGCAGTTCTTC. Its protein is CASSLSGPYNEQFF.